Reported below is one T cell receptor beta chain. J was trimmed by 4 bases and V by 5 bases; bases with no gene match: 4. Per germline, CDR1 LNHDA and CDR2 SQIVND (reference sequence). The CDR3 is 13 residues long. How the authors handled the data: The assay estimated nucleated cells by amplifying reference gene primers. Method: immunoSEQ multiplex PCR; TCRdb's copy keeps in-frame clones and lacks some. V and J calls and clone size are as listed in that table; D and trimming were resolved from the DNA. This table has approximately 240,000 clones, approximately 79% appearing once. This entry belongs to a study of blood T cell repertoires in COVID-19. Background on the study: Spain, Italy and the United States supplied samples that represented acute and convalescent COVID-19. Sample material is recorded as cDNA or gDNA derived from T cells, B-cell-depleted T cells, or PBMCs.

The sequence derives from a woman aged 40 to 50 with active or convalescent COVID-19. Sequencing was performed on peripheral blood. The chain combines TRBV19 with TRBJ1-2; 7 bases match TRBD1. As DNA, the CDR3 is TGTGCCAGTAGTCTGGGACAGTTCTATGGCTACACCTTC. This gives the protein CASSLGQFYGYTF.